This T cell receptor beta chain originates from a study of T cell repertoires in cytomegalovirus infection. Across the whole study: Indications came from public TCR beta signatures; they pointed to CMV infection and to a matching HLA type.

V shed 1 base and J shed 8 bases, with 18 bases lying between them. The CDR3 is made up of 15 amino acids. Germline CDR1 and CDR2: DFQATT and SNEGSKA (reference sequence). Study findings and constraints: The ex vivo response was dominated by HLA-C-restricted CMV-specific TCR beta clonotypes. Cumulative public TCR beta family frequency identified CMV carriers with the relevant HLA.

Via MiXCR, TCRdb re-called the reads, giving one row per CDR3 protein. Here the sample spans 200,000 to 250,000 distinct CDR3 sequences, 20% to 25% being singletons. This clonotype was detected ten times or more. The antigen is not known. The V and J genes are TRBV20-1 and TRBJ2-1, with D possibly being TRBD2 (5 bases). Sequencing was carried out using CD8+ T cells from PBMCs. The receptor comes from a human donor in good health (CMV status not recorded). Some clones in this sample may be carry-over from other donors' samples. This CDR3 reads CSARATRSPGDEQFF. CDR3 DNA sequence: TGCAGTGCTAGAGCAACGCGATCTCCCGGGGATGAGCAGTTCTTC.